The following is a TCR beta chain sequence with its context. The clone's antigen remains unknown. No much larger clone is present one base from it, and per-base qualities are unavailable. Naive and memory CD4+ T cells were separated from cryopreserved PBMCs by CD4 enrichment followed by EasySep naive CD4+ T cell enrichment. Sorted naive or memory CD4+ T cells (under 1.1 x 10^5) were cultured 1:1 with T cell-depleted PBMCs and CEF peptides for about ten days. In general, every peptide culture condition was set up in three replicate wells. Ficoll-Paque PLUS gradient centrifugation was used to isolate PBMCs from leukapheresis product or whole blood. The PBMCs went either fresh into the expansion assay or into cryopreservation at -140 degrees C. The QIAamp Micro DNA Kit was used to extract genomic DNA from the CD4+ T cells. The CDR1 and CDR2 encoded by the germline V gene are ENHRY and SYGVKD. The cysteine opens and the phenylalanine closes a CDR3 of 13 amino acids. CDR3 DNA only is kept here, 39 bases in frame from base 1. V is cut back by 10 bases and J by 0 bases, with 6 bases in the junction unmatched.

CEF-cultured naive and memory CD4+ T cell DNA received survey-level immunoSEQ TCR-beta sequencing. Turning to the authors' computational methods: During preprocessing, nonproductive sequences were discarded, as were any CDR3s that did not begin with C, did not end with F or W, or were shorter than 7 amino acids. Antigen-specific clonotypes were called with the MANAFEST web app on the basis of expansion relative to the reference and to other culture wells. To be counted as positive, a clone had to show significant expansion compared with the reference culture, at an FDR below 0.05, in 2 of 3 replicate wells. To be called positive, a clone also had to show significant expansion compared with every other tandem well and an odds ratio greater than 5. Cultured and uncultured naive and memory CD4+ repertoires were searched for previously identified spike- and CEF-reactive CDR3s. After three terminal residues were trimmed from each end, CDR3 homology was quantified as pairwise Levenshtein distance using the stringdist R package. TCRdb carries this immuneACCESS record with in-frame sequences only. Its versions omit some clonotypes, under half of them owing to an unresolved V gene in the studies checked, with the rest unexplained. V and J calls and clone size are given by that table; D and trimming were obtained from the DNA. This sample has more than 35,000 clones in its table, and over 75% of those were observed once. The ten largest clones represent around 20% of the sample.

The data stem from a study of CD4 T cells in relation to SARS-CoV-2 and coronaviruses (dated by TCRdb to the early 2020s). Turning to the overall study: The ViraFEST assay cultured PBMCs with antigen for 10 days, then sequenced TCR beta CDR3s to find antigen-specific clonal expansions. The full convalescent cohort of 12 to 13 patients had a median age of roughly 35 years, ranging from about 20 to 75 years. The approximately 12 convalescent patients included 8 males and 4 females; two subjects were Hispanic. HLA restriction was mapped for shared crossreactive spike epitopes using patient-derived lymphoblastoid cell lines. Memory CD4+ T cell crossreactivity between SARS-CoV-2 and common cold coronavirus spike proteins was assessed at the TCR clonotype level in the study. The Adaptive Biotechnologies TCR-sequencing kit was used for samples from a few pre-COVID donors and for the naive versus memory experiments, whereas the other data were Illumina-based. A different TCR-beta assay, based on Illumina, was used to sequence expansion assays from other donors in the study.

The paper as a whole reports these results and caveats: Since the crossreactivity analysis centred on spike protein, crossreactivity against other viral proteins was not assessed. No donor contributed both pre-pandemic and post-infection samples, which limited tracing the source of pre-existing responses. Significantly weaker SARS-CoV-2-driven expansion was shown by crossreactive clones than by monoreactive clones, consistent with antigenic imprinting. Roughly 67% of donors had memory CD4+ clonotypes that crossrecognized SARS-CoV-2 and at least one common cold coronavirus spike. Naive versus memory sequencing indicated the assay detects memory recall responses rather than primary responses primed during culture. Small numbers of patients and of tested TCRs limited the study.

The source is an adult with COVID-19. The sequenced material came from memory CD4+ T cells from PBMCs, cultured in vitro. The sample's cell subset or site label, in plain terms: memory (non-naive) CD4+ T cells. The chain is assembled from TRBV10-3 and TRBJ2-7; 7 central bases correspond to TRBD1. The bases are TGTGCCACCAGAGGACAGGTCTCCTACGAGCAGTACTTC. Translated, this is CATRGQVSYEQYF.